The 24 T cell receptor beta chains presented below share a single source sample, sequenced in a study of T cells after somatic rescue of genetic block. Sequencing used immunoSEQ multiplex PCR; TCRdb keeps in-frame clones, though not all of them. The repertoire holds around 8,000 clones, with 75% to 90% as singletons. What was sequenced was peripheral blood mononuclear cells (PBMCs). These TCRs come from a boy under 18.

This chain joins TRBV7-9 and TRBJ2-1; the match to TRBD2 covers 8 bases. Trimming removed 5 bases from V and 4 bases from J; junction bases left unmatched: 7. Per germline, CDR1 SEHNR and CDR2 FQNEAQ (reference sequence). This CDR3 contains 15 residues. The CDR3 DNA reads TGTGCCAGCAGCCCTGGACTAGCAGGGTACAATGAGCAGTTCTTC. Protein sequence: CASSPGLAGYNEQFF. Variable domain in full (rest from reference TRBV7-9 and TRBJ2-1): DTGVSQNPRHKITKRGQNVTFRCDPISEHNRLYWYRQTLGQGPEFLTYFQNEAQLEKSRLLSDRFSAERPKGSFSTLEIQRTEQGDSAMYLCASSPGLAGYNEQFFGPGTRLTVL.

This chain joins TRBV6-5 and TRBJ2-3; D is possibly TRBD2 (6 bases). Germline V gene lookup returns CDR1 MNHEY and CDR2 SVGAGI. V was clipped by 6 bases and J by 6 bases, with 16 bases between them. CDR3 length: 14 residues. CDR3 residues: CASSRGTGADTQYF. The CDR3 bases are TGTGCCAGCAGCCGCGGGACTGGAGCGGATACGCAGTATTTT.

This chain links TRBV11-3 with TRBJ2-5, with 8 bases that match TRBD1. Judging by the DNA end, TRBJ2-7 fits better; the J call may be wrong. The CDR3 contains 16 residues. Germline V gives CDR1 SGHNT, CDR2 YENEEA. The CDR3 nucleotides read TGTGCCAGCAGCTTAGGGACCGGGACAGGCTCCTACGAGCAGTACTTC. Translation gives CASSLGTGTGSYEQYF.

This clone was recorded once. V gene TRBV7-2 combines with J gene TRBJ2-5, with 11 bases identical to TRBD1. The last part of the DNA fits TRBJ2-7 better; the J call may be wrong. Looked up from germline, CDR1 is SGHTA and CDR2 is FQGNSA. CDR3 length equals 18 residues. In DNA form, the CDR3 reads TGTGCCAGCAGCCCCGGCCGGGACAGGGGGTTTTGGGCGCGCGAGCAGTACTTC. This gives the protein CASSPGRDRGFWAREQYF.

The chain carries TRBV11-2 and TRBJ1-4, with TRBD1 matching 7 bases. The CDR3 is made up of 14 amino acids. Losses at the gene ends were 2 bases for V and 4 bases for J; bases not matched to a gene: 1. Germline CDR1 SGHAT, CDR2 FQNNGV. CDR3 nucleotide sequence: TGTGCCAGCAGCTTAAGACAGGGTAATGAAAAACTGTTTTTT. Translation: CASSLRQGNEKLFF.

This clone has only a few counts. This sequence joins TRBV13 and TRBJ2-1, with 8 bases identical to TRBD2. Germline CDR1 PRHDT, CDR2 FYEKMQ (reference sequence). Losses at the gene ends were 5 bases for V and 5 bases for J; bases not matched to a gene: 8. The CDR3 extends over 15 amino acids. In DNA, the CDR3 is TGTGCCAGCAGCCTACTAGCGGTGATCGACAATGAGCAGTTCTTC. Residues: CASSLLAVIDNEQFF.

CDR3 in amino acids: CASSLGLAGFYEQYF. CDR3 sequence (DNA): TGCGCCAGCAGCTTGGGACTAGCGGGGTTCTACGAGCAGTACTTC. This chain uses TRBV5-1 with TRBJ2-7; TRBD2 matches at 11 bases. The CDR3 has 15 amino acids. After removal of 0 bases from V and 3 bases from J, the junction contained 2 bases not matched to a gene. The germline CDR1 and CDR2 sequences are SGHRS and YFSETQ.

This clone was counted between two and nine times. This rearrangement joins TRBV4-2 to TRBJ2-1; 12 bases are shared with TRBD2. This CDR3 is 18 amino acids long. The germline V gene encodes CDR1 LGHNA and CDR2 YNFKEQ. Germline trimming cut 1 base from V and 15 bases from J; bases unmatched to any gene: 19. The CDR3 region is CASSQAGELAGGPFGLFF. CDR3 DNA: TGTGCCAGCAGCCAAGCGGGCGAGCTAGCGGGAGGGCCCTTCGGTCTGTTCTTC.

This sequence joins TRBV5-4 and TRBJ2-5, with 11 bases aligning to TRBD2. V was clipped by 0 bases and J by 4 bases; unmatched bases: 2. Per germline, CDR1 SGHNT and CDR2 YYREEE (reference sequence). The CDR3 runs 15 residues. The CDR3 protein is CASSLGLAGGETQYF. As DNA, the CDR3 is TGTGCCAGCAGCTTGGGGCTAGCGGGAGGAGAGACCCAGTACTTC. The full variable domain, in which reference TRBV5-4 and TRBJ2-5 provide the parts outside the CDR3, is ETGVTQSPTHLIKTRGQQVTLRCSSQSGHNTVSWYQQALGQGPQFIFQYYREEENGRGNFPPRFSGLQFPNYSSELNVNALELDDSALYLCASSLGLAGGETQYFGPGTRLLVL.

The chain joins TRBV11-3 to TRBJ2-1; D remains unclear. V lost 1 base and J lost 9, with 10 bases in between. Germline CDR1 SGHNT, CDR2 YENEEA. The CDR3 spans 13 residues. CDR3 loop: CASSLVLLSEQFF. CDR3 coding DNA: TGTGCCAGCAGCTTAGTATTATTGAGTGAGCAGTTCTTC.

V and J are TRBV6-6 and TRBJ1-2, with a possible D match to TRBD1 (5 bases). The CDR3 length is 14 residues. Trimming took off 4 bases at V and 5 bases at J, with 14 bases between the two ends. Germline assignment: CDR1 MNHNY and CDR2 SVGAGI (reference sequence). The CDR3 DNA is TGTGCCAGCAGTTCCGCTGGGGGTCTATATGGCTACACCTTC. Translation: CASSSAGGLYGYTF.

The chain joins TRBV19 to TRBJ2-1, with D possibly called TRBD1 or TRBD2 (5 bases each). With 10 bases removed from V and 4 bases from J, the gap between germline ends came to 17 bases. The CDR3 is made up of 14 amino acids. Germline V lookup: CDR1 LNHDA, CDR2 SQIVND (reference sequence). The CDR3 bases are TGTGCCACCGGTTGGGGGATGGGGTACAATGAGCAGTTCTTC. As protein: CATGWGMGYNEQFF.

The chain couples TRBV2 to TRBJ2-3; perhaps TRBD2 as D (5 bases). Trimming removed 4 bases at V and 5 bases at J, with 16 bases between. The CDR3 runs 15 residues. The germline V gene has CDR1 SNHLY and CDR2 FYNNEI. CDR3 sequence: CASSADSLRGDTQYF. The CDR3 DNA reads TGTGCCAGCAGTGCGGACTCCCTCCGCGGAGATACGCAGTATTTT.

This clone has just a few counts. The rearrangement links TRBV5-1 to TRBJ1-1; D is possibly TRBD1 (5 bases). The germline CDR1 and CDR2 sequences are SGHRS and YFSETQ. Deletions cut 2 bases from V and 0 bases from J, with 11 bases between. The CDR3 loop spans 15 amino acids. CDR3 sequence (DNA): TGCGCCAGCAGCTTCGTTGGGACGGTGAACACTGAAGCTTTCTTT. Its protein is CASSFVGTVNTEAFF.

The chain joins TRBV6-5 to TRBJ1-5; possibly TRBD1 for D (6 bases). The V gene's germline CDR1 is MNHEY and CDR2 SVGAGI. CDR3 length: 13 residues. Trimming stripped 7 bases from V and 6 bases from J, with 13 bases between. The CDR3 region is CASTGTQAQPQHF. CDR3 coding DNA: TGTGCCAGCACCGGGACACAGGCTCAGCCCCAGCATTTT.

The chain combines TRBV6-1 with TRBJ1-2; 10 bases match TRBD1. With V trimmed by 0 bases and J by 8 bases, 6 bases remained unmatched. The germline CDR1 and CDR2 sequences are MNHNS and SASEGT. This CDR3 contains 15 residues. The CDR3 DNA reads as TGTGCCAGCAGTGAAGCTTCGACAGGGGGCGGCGGCTACACCTTC. This translates into CASSEASTGGGGYTF.

The chain uses TRBV5-8 and TRBJ2-6; D may be TRBD1 (6 bases). Per the germline V gene, CDR1 is SGHTS and CDR2 is YDEGEE. The CDR3 extends over 17 amino acids. The V and J ends lost 4 bases and 0 bases respectively, with 14 bases between them. The CDR3 region is CASSPTGVRSGANVLTF. The CDR3 DNA reads TGTGCCAGCAGCCCGACAGGAGTTCGCTCTGGGGCCAACGTCCTGACTTTC.

The chain is built from TRBV29-1 and TRBJ2-7, with a weak D call TRBD1 (5 bases). The CDR3 covers 14 residues. V gave up 8 bases and J gave up 4 bases, with 21 bases separating them. Germline V gene lookup returns CDR1 SQVTM and CDR2 ANQGSEA. CDR3 sequence: CSFCIQGPCYEQYF. The DNA for the CDR3 is TGCAGCTTTTGTATTCAGGGCCCCTGTTACGAGCAGTACTTC.

V and J are TRBV14 and TRBJ2-1, with D maybe TRBD2 (5 bases). Germline V lookup: CDR1 SGHDN, CDR2 FVKESK. The CDR3 runs to 16 residues. V was clipped by 4 bases and J by 7 bases, with 20 bases between them. The CDR3 loop is CASSPLDWLSRNEQFF. DNA for the CDR3: TGTGCCAGCAGCCCCCTGGACTGGCTTTCGAGGAATGAGCAGTTCTTC.

The chain couples TRBV7-9 to TRBJ1-4; TRBD1 aligns across 7 bases. The V gene end was trimmed by 5 bases and the J gene end by 4 bases; junction bases not matched to a gene: 7. Germline V CDR1 and CDR2: SEHNR, FQNEAQ (reference sequence). CDR3 length: 15 residues. CDR3 in amino acids: CASSAPGQNNEKLFF. The CDR3 DNA sequence: TGTGCCAGCAGCGCACCGGGACAGAATAATGAAAAACTGTTTTTT.

The chain has TRBV14 and TRBJ2-6; D is ambiguous. Germline-derived CDR1 and CDR2 are SGHDN and FVKESK. The ends were cut back, 0 bases at V and 0 bases at J, with 15 bases in the middle. The CDR3 extends over 19 amino acids. Written as DNA, the CDR3 is TGTGCCAGCAGCCAAGAAAGCGTCCAGTCGCACTCTGGGGCCAACGTCCTGACTTTC. Translated, it gives CASSQESVQSHSGANVLTF.

The rearrangement links TRBV7-2 to TRBJ2-3; D possibly matches TRBD1 or TRBD2 (6 bases each). The CDR3 consists of 15 residues. The V gene lost 1 base and the J gene lost 4 bases, with 12 bases spanning the gap. Germline V gene sequence: CDR1 SGHTA, CDR2 FQGNSA. The CDR3 DNA reads as TGTGCCAGCAGCTTAGAGGGGGGATCCCCAGATACGCAGTATTTT. Translation gives CASSLEGGSPDTQYF.

This chain connects TRBV28 to TRBJ2-7, with 9 bases aligning to TRBD1. The CDR3 runs to 16 residues. Germline CDR1 is MDHEN and CDR2 is SYDVKM. Trimming took 4 bases from V and 6 from J; bases not matched to a gene: 13. CDR3 nucleotides: TGTGCCAGCAGTTATCCCACCGGGACAGGGCTACGCGAGCAGTACTTC. Translating it yields CASSYPTGTGLREQYF. Full variable domain (missing parts from reference TRBV28 and TRBJ2-7): DVKVTQSSRYLVKRTGEKVFLECVQDMDHENMFWYRQDPGLGLRLIYFSYDVKMKEKGDIPEGYSVSREKKERFSLILESASTNQTSMYLCASSYPTGTGLREQYFGPGTRLTVT.

The V call is TRBV25-1, the J call TRBJ1-2, with unresolved D. The V gene lost 2 bases and the J gene lost 7 bases, with 17 bases spanning the gap. The CDR3 extends over 15 amino acids. Germline values: CDR1 MGHDK, CDR2 SYGVNS. The CDR3 loop reads CASSEGKGLYVGYTF. In DNA, the CDR3 is TGTGCCAGCAGTGAAGGGAAGGGCCTCTATGTTGGCTACACCTTC.